This T cell receptor beta chain was profiled in a study of shared clonotypes between healthy human individuals. General study findings and limits: It was expected that sequencing depth would affect clonotype sharing among donors.

Germline V lookup: CDR1 MGHRA, CDR2 YSYEKL. Trimming shortened V by 0 bases and J by 3 bases, and 12 bases separated the two germline ends. The CDR3 contains 15 residues. An assay was performed, and its level was deep. Profiled with immunoSEQ multiplex PCR; TCRdb holds only in-frame clones, not every one. The sample shows over 750,000 clones, 90% to 97% of them seen only once. Comment on this clone: Antigen specificity is unknown.

CD45RO-negative cells were positively selected for CCR7, leaving out terminally differentiated effector memory CD45RA+ cells. The chain combines TRBV4-1 with TRBJ2-7; no firm D call. The sequencing sample was made of naive CD8+ T cells sorted from blood. The receptor was derived from a man aged 25-45 years in good health. The CDR3 DNA reads as TGCGCCAGCAGCCAAGACTCTATGGGCTACTACGAGCAGTACTTC. Amino acids: CASSQDSMGYYEQYF.